This is a list of T cell receptor beta chains from one sample in a study of early T cells in non-severe SARS-CoV-2 infection. TCRdb independently ran MiXCR on the 5' RACE reads; one entry per CDR3 protein. Here the sample spans 20,000 to 30,000 distinct CDR3 sequences, around 5.8% being singletons. The sequenced sample consisted of whole blood. These receptors were collected from an adult who was a healthcare worker with PCR-confirmed SARS-CoV-2 infection or an uninfected control (not recorded which). Both conserved end residues are part of each CDR3. Fields, in order: clone size, D gene, J gene, V gene, CDR3 protein, CDR3 DNA. The D gene is left open where the match is weak. Rows may omit the clone size; those that give it use once, few, many or a size class.

clone_size: few
d_call: TRBD2
j_call: TRBJ2-5
v_call: TRBV2
cdr3_aa: CASSVPSGVVETQYF
cdr3_nt: TGTGCCAGCAGTGTGCCTAGCGGGGTTGTAGAGACCCAGTACTTC

clone_size: few
d_call: NA
j_call: TRBJ1-4
v_call: TRBV3-1
cdr3_aa: CASSQGRGNEKLFF
cdr3_nt: TGTGCCAGCAGCCAGGGGCGGGGTAATGAAAAACTGTTTTTT

clone_size: many
d_call: TRBD1
j_call: TRBJ2-1
v_call: TRBV24-1
cdr3_aa: CATSDTGTGSYNEQFF
cdr3_nt: TGTGCCACCAGTGACACCGGGACAGGCTCCTACAATGAGCAGTTCTTC

clone_size: few
d_call: NA
j_call: TRBJ2-7
v_call: TRBV7-8
cdr3_aa: CASSLAQSAYEQYF
cdr3_nt: TGTGCCAGCAGCTTAGCGCAGAGCGCCTACGAGCAGTACTTC

clone_size: NA
d_call: NA
j_call: TRBJ2-3
v_call: TRBV18
cdr3_aa: CASSQSLTSTDTQYF
cdr3_nt: TGTGCCAGCTCCCAGAGCTTAACAAGCACAGATACGCAGTATTTT

clone_size: many
d_call: TRBD2
j_call: TRBJ2-3
v_call: TRBV6-5
cdr3_aa: CASSYSIGGARDTQYF
cdr3_nt: TGTGCCAGCAGTTACTCGATCGGGGGGGCCAGGGATACGCAGTATTTT

clone_size: many
d_call: NA
j_call: TRBJ1-5
v_call: TRBV24-1
cdr3_aa: CATSEYGLNQPQHF
cdr3_nt: TGTGCCACCAGTGAATACGGGCTGAATCAGCCCCAGCATTTT

clone_size: many
d_call: TRBD2
j_call: TRBJ2-1
v_call: TRBV7-2
cdr3_aa: CASADGGAYNEQFF
cdr3_nt: TGTGCCAGCGCTGACGGGGGGGCCTACAATGAGCAGTTCTTC

clone_size: few
d_call: TRBD2
j_call: TRBJ2-3
v_call: TRBV5-4
cdr3_aa: CASSTLTSGGGGQYF
cdr3_nt: TGTGCCAGCAGCACCCTGACTAGCGGGGGCGGAGGGCAGTATTTT

clone_size: many
d_call: TRBD1
j_call: TRBJ1-5
v_call: TRBV20-1
cdr3_aa: CSASEGGGASRNQPQHF
cdr3_nt: TGCAGTGCTAGTGAGGGAGGGGGCGCGTCCCGCAATCAGCCCCAGCATTTT

clone_size: many
d_call: NA
j_call: TRBJ2-6
v_call: TRBV29-1
cdr3_aa: CSVGSSGTGANVLTF
cdr3_nt: TGCAGCGTTGGATCCTCAGGGACTGGGGCCAACGTCCTGACTTTC

clone_size: many
d_call: TRBD1
j_call: TRBJ2-3
v_call: TRBV7-9
cdr3_aa: CASSLALTGGFTDTQYF
cdr3_nt: TGTGCCAGCAGCTTAGCGCTGACAGGGGGTTTCACAGATACGCAGTATTTT

clone_size: many
d_call: NA
j_call: TRBJ2-7
v_call: TRBV2
cdr3_aa: CASSDGQYSYEQYF
cdr3_nt: TGTGCCAGCAGTGACGGCCAGTATAGCTACGAGCAGTACTTC

clone_size: many
d_call: NA
j_call: TRBJ2-7
v_call: TRBV5-1
cdr3_aa: CASSLEGSLYYEQYF
cdr3_nt: TGCGCCAGCAGCTTGGAGGGGTCTCTATACTACGAGCAGTACTTC

clone_size: many
d_call: TRBD1
j_call: TRBJ2-5
v_call: TRBV30
cdr3_aa: CAWTPGTGKAQETQYF
cdr3_nt: TGTGCCTGGACGCCCGGGACAGGGAAAGCCCAAGAGACCCAGTACTTC

clone_size: NA
d_call: TRBD1
j_call: TRBJ2-5
v_call: TRBV27
cdr3_aa: CASSLYTPGQGEETQYF
cdr3_nt: TGTGCCAGCAGTTTGTACACCCCGGGACAGGGGGAAGAGACCCAGTACTTC

clone_size: many
d_call: TRBD1
j_call: TRBJ2-1
v_call: TRBV11-2
cdr3_aa: CASSFDRTGGFISAYNEQFF
cdr3_nt: TGTGCCAGCAGCTTCGACAGGACAGGGGGCTTTATTAGCGCCTACAATGAGCAGTTCTTC

clone_size: many
d_call: TRBD1
j_call: TRBJ1-3
v_call: TRBV7-6
cdr3_aa: CASSLAIPGQVSGNTIYF
cdr3_nt: TGTGCCAGCAGCTTAGCTATCCCGGGACAGGTCTCTGGAAACACCATATATTTT

clone_size: few
d_call: NA
j_call: TRBJ2-1
v_call: TRBV4-3
cdr3_aa: CASSHSGTGYNEQFF
cdr3_nt: TGCGCCAGCAGCCACTCCGGGACGGGCTACAATGAGCAGTTCTTC

clone_size: many
d_call: NA
j_call: TRBJ2-3
v_call: TRBV4-2
cdr3_aa: CASSQRKITDTQYF
cdr3_nt: TGTGCCAGCAGCCAAAGGAAGATCACAGATACGCAGTATTTT

clone_size: many
d_call: NA
j_call: TRBJ2-5
v_call: TRBV7-9
cdr3_aa: CASSPPNWETQYF
cdr3_nt: TGTGCCAGCAGCCCCCCGAATTGGGAGACCCAGTACTTC

clone_size: few
d_call: NA
j_call: TRBJ2-7
v_call: TRBV7-6
cdr3_aa: CASSRLTDDEQYF
cdr3_nt: TGTGCCAGCAGCCGACTTACTGACGACGAGCAGTACTTC

clone_size: many
d_call: TRBD1
j_call: TRBJ2-7
v_call: TRBV5-4
cdr3_aa: CASSQSGTGGYEQYF
cdr3_nt: TGTGCCAGCAGCCAATCCGGGACAGGGGGCTACGAGCAGTACTTC

clone_size: many
d_call: NA
j_call: TRBJ2-7
v_call: TRBV6-2/TRBV6-3
cdr3_aa: CASSTGAGSYEQYF
cdr3_nt: TGTGCCAGCTCGACGGGGGCGGGTTCCTACGAGCAGTACTTC

clone_size: many
d_call: NA
j_call: TRBJ2-5
v_call: TRBV2
cdr3_aa: CASSEAMQGSGQETQYF
cdr3_nt: TGTGCCAGCAGTGAAGCGATGCAGGGATCGGGCCAAGAGACCCAGTACTTC

clone_size: NA
d_call: NA
j_call: TRBJ2-1
v_call: TRBV11-3
cdr3_aa: CASSFDSGNNEQFF
cdr3_nt: TGTGCCAGCAGCTTTGATAGTGGGAACAATGAGCAGTTCTTC

clone_size: many
d_call: NA
j_call: TRBJ1-6
v_call: TRBV6-5
cdr3_aa: CASGPGGSGGTPLHF
cdr3_nt: TGTGCCAGCGGTCCCGGGGGGTCCGGGGGTACACCCCTCCACTTT

clone_size: few
d_call: NA
j_call: TRBJ2-5
v_call: TRBV19
cdr3_aa: CASSISWEEQETQYF
cdr3_nt: TGTGCCAGTAGTATATCGTGGGAAGAACAAGAGACCCAGTACTTC

clone_size: many
d_call: NA
j_call: TRBJ2-6
v_call: TRBV4-1
cdr3_aa: CASSQANRAPGLGANVLTF
cdr3_nt: TGCGCCAGCAGCCAGGCAAATCGGGCTCCCGGTCTTGGGGCCAACGTCCTGACTTTC

clone_size: NA
d_call: TRBD2
j_call: TRBJ2-1
v_call: TRBV6-6
cdr3_aa: CASTQRAGGYNEQFF
cdr3_nt: TGTGCCAGCACCCAAAGGGCGGGGGGGTACAATGAGCAGTTCTTC

clone_size: many
d_call: NA
j_call: TRBJ2-3
v_call: TRBV20-1
cdr3_aa: CSARSDGIGGGLTDTQYF
cdr3_nt: TGCAGTGCTAGAAGTGATGGGATAGGTGGGGGCCTGACAGATACGCAGTATTTT

clone_size: many
d_call: TRBD2
j_call: TRBJ2-1
v_call: TRBV5-4
cdr3_aa: CASTQGLAGGSYNEQFF
cdr3_nt: TGTGCCAGCACCCAGGGACTAGCGGGGGGTTCCTACAATGAGCAGTTCTTC

clone_size: NA
d_call: NA
j_call: TRBJ1-1
v_call: TRBV7-2
cdr3_aa: CASSLALGRGTEAFF
cdr3_nt: TGTGCCAGCAGCTTAGCGCTGGGCAGGGGCACTGAAGCTTTCTTT